This T cell receptor (beta chain) is drawn from a study of T cells after yellow fever vaccination. Overall study context: It was SMART-Seq v4 Ultra Low Input that prepared the fractions with low cell numbers.

V shed 2 bases and J shed 10 bases, with 9 bases lying between them. Germline CDR1 reads LGHNA; CDR2 reads YNFKEQ. The length of the CDR3 is 13 residues. Worth noting for this clonotype: The antigen remains unidentified.

The study's findings and limits: After the booster, approximately 95% of CD4 and about nine tenths of CD8 primary-response clones were re-detected. FACS-sorted repertoires could contain abundant clonotypes contaminating from the bulk population.

UMIs and a universal primer site were added when TCR cDNA was made by 5'RACE template switching. TCRdb re-derived calls from the 5' RACE reads in MiXCR, one entry per CDR3 protein. Of about 370,000 distinct CDR3 sequences listed, roughly 12% are singletons. This clonotype was sampled from a man aged 18 to 30 who received the YFV17D yellow fever vaccine. Sequencing used PBMCs, obtained on the day of the first yellow fever vaccination. The chain employs TRBV4-2 and TRBJ1-6; D is uncertain. The CDR3 nucleotides read TGTGCCAGCAGCCAACCCCTACCGTCACCCCTCCACTTT. This sequence encodes CASSQPLPSPLHF.